What follows are 24 T cell receptor beta chains derived from one specimen sequenced in a study of blood T cells in healthy people across ages. Alongside a J-beta primer mix, a sample-barcoded 5' primer served in a second PCR lasting 7 to 11 cycles. TCRdb analysed the 5' RACE reads with MiXCR anew, one entry per CDR3 protein. This sample has some 690,000 distinct CDR3 sequences, with about 20% found just once. Sequences were obtained from blood. These receptors were taken from a man aged 65 to 85 in good health.

The J gene is TRBJ1-2, the V gene TRBV9, with a weak D call TRBD1 (6 bases). The germline V gene has CDR1 SGDLS and CDR2 YYNGEE. Between the trimmed V and J ends, which lost 0 bases and 1 base, there was a span of 25 bases. The CDR3 covers 20 residues. Written as DNA, the CDR3 is TGTGCCAGCAGCGTAGCAAGTGGTACGGGTCAGGGGAGCTTTAACTATGGCTACACCTTC. Protein: CASSVASGTGQGSFNYGYTF.

This clonotype was counted between two and nine times. The chain carries TRBV21-1 and TRBJ2-2; no DNA check was done on the table's D call, TRBD1. TRBV21-1 corresponds to a pseudogene. This CDR3 is built from 14 residues. CDR3 in amino acids: CASLAQPNTGELFF. The CDR3 region has the DNA TGTGCCAGCCTGGCGCAGCCGAACACCGGGGAGCTGTTTTTT.

The CDR3 nucleotides read TGTGCCAGCAGCTCAAGACTCAGCTCCTACAATGAGCAGTTCTTC. This translates into CASSSRLSSYNEQFF. The chain recombines TRBV9 with TRBJ2-1, with D unresolved. The V end lost 4 bases, the J end lost 0 bases, and 11 bases lay between the germline ends. Germline loops: CDR1 SGDLS, CDR2 YYNGEE. The CDR3 sequence is 15 residues long.

V gene TRBV6-6 combines with J gene TRBJ1-1; D remains ambiguous. Germline V CDR1 and CDR2: MNHNY, SVGAGI (reference sequence). Trimming cost V 4 bases and J 7 bases, with 10 bases left between them. The CDR3 runs to 12 residues. Here the CDR3 DNA reads TGTGCCAGCAGTTCGAACGGACTTGAAGCTTTCTTT. Amino acid sequence: CASSSNGLEAFF.

The chain uses TRBV7-9 and TRBJ2-1; D unclear. V was cut by 1 base and J by 4 bases, with 5 bases left in between. This CDR3 has 13 residues. Germline CDR1 is SEHNR and CDR2 is FQNEAQ (reference sequence). DNA of the CDR3: TGTGCCAGCAGCTTAGACAAATACAATGAGCAGTTCTTC. Its protein product is CASSLDKYNEQFF.

The V and J genes are TRBV4-1 and TRBJ1-4; D may be TRBD1 (5 bases). Trimming removed 1 base at V and 7 bases at J, with 13 bases between. Germline V gene data show CDR1 as MGHRA and CDR2 as YSYEKL. This CDR3 has 15 residues. DNA for the CDR3: TGCGCCAGCAGCCAAGTTACGGGGCCGGGTGAAAAACTGTTTTTT. Translation: CASSQVTGPGEKLFF.

The chain carries TRBV29-1 and TRBJ1-2; no clear D. The V end lost 7 bases, the J end lost 4 bases, and 10 bases lay between the germline ends. CDR1 is SQVTM and CDR2 is ANQGSEA in the germline V gene. The CDR3 sequence is 11 residues long. The CDR3 region is CSAARTYGYTF. CDR3 coding DNA: TGCAGCGCCGCCCGAACCTATGGCTACACCTTC.

The chain couples TRBV5-5 to TRBJ2-5; D possibly corresponds to TRBD1 (5 bases). Germline CDR1 and CDR2: SGHKS and YYEKEE (reference sequence). The CDR3 is 15 residues long. V was shortened by 0 bases and J by 0 bases, with 9 bases between the two germline ends. CDR3 amino acids: CASSLEGFHQETQYF. As DNA, the CDR3 is TGTGCCAGCAGCTTGGAGGGGTTTCACCAAGAGACCCAGTACTTC.

This clonotype was seen more than once but under ten times. The V gene is TRBV4-3, the J gene TRBJ2-3, with D unclear. The length of the CDR3 is 15 residues. Germline CDR1 LGHNA, CDR2 YSLEER. V was shortened by 0 bases and J by 2 bases, with 9 bases between the two germline ends. The CDR3 DNA sequence: TGCGCCAGCAGCCAAGATTCTAAGAACACAGATACGCAGTATTTT. As protein: CASSQDSKNTDTQYF.

The chain combines TRBV28 with TRBJ2-5, with D perhaps TRBD1 (5 bases). TRBJ2-7 matches the DNA end more closely, so the J call is doubtful. From germline, CDR1 is MDHEN and CDR2 SYDVKM. The CDR3 runs to 16 residues. CDR3 protein: CASSSPSGAKVHEQYF. The DNA of the CDR3 is TGTGCCAGCAGTTCCCCTTCTGGGGCCAAGGTCCACGAGCAGTACTTC.

This chain uses TRBV27 with TRBJ2-7; D is unresolved. Germline V lookup: CDR1 MNHEY, CDR2 SMNVEV (reference sequence). Trimming pared 8 bases from V and 0 bases from J, leaving 20 bases between. The CDR3 runs 16 residues. The CDR3 spells CASRHPRRVSSYEQYF. The CDR3 DNA is TGTGCCAGCCGACACCCGAGAAGGGTGAGCTCCTACGAGCAGTACTTC.

Only a few counts were recorded for this clonotype. The V gene is TRBV11-2, the J gene TRBJ1-4; a weak D match, TRBD1 (5 bases). Germline V gene data show CDR1 as SGHAT and CDR2 as FQNNGV. This CDR3 region has 15 residues. The ends were cut back, 2 bases at V and 6 bases at J, with 13 bases in the middle. CDR3 sequence: CASSLIGGSYEKLFF. CDR3 nucleotide sequence: TGTGCCAGCAGCTTAATCGGGGGAAGCTATGAAAAACTGTTTTTT.

The sample holds a few counts of this clonotype. The chain is built from TRBV20-1 and TRBJ1-2; D possibly corresponds to TRBD1 (6 bases). Germline V gene lookup returns CDR1 DFQATT and CDR2 SNEGSKA (reference sequence). The CDR3 loop spans 12 amino acids. The V end was cut by 5 bases, the J end by 4 bases, with 11 bases between. CDR3 nucleotide sequence: TGCAGTGCTGGAGGGGGGTCCTATGGCTACACCTTC. The encoded protein is CSAGGGSYGYTF.

The chain recombines TRBV21-1 with TRBJ2-7; no check of the table's D call, TRBD2, against the DNA was made. TRBV21-1 is designated a pseudogene. CDR3 size: 12 residues. The CDR3 loop is CASSKVAGEQYV. The CDR3 nucleotides are TGTGCCAGCAGCAAAGTAGCGGGGGAACAGTACGTC.

The CDR3 DNA sequence: TGTGCCAGCAGTTCGAAATACAGGGGAACTGGGGCCAACGTCCTGACTTTC. It codes for CASSSKYRGTGANVLTF. This chain links TRBV28 with TRBJ2-6; TRBD1 matches at 7 bases. From germline, CDR1 is MDHEN and CDR2 SYDVKM. The CDR3 loop spans 17 amino acids. V lost 4 bases, J lost 2 bases, and 8 bases stayed unmatched.

The rearrangement links TRBV20-1 to TRBJ2-3; possibly TRBD1 for D (5 bases). There are 14 residues in the CDR3. Germline values: CDR1 DFQATT, CDR2 SNEGSKA (reference sequence). V dropped 5 bases and J dropped 4 bases, with 16 bases sitting between them. This CDR3 is CSAGAVFYADTQYF. The DNA for the CDR3 is TGCAGTGCTGGGGCGGTTTTTTACGCAGATACGCAGTATTTT.

This sequence joins TRBV12-3 or TRBV12-4 and TRBJ1-2, with D tentatively TRBD1 (5 bases). The CDR3 loop spans 15 amino acids. Trimming took 5 bases from V and 0 from J, leaving 13 bases between them. The CDR3 DNA reads as TGTGCCAGCAGTGGGATTCAGGGAGCTAACTATGGCTACACCTTC. Protein product: CASSGIQGANYGYTF.

This clonotype was seen a few times. The V gene is TRBV6-2 or TRBV6-3, the J gene TRBJ2-3; no clear D gene. Between the trimmed V and J ends, which lost 3 bases and 1 base, there was a span of 14 bases. The CDR3 extends over 16 amino acids. Looked up from germline, CDR1 is MNHEY and CDR2 is SVGEGT. The CDR3 sequence is CASSYYPLVRTDTQYF. DNA for the CDR3: TGTGCCAGCAGTTATTATCCGCTGGTACGCACAGATACGCAGTATTTT.

The chain couples TRBV5-4 to TRBJ2-5, with 8 bases fitting TRBD1. CDR3 size: 16 residues. J gave up 2 bases and V 3 bases, and 9 bases lay outside the gene matches. The germline V gene encodes CDR1 SGHNT and CDR2 YYREEE (reference sequence). DNA of the CDR3: TGTGCCAGCAGCTCCCCGACAGGGGACACTCAAGAGACCCAGTACTTC. Translating it yields CASSSPTGDTQETQYF. The variable domain in full, with the rest retrieved from reference TRBV5-4 and TRBJ2-5, is ETGVTQSPTHLIKTRGQQVTLRCSSQSGHNTVSWYQQALGQGPQFIFQYYREEENGRGNFPPRFSGLQFPNYSSELNVNALELDDSALYLCASSSPTGDTQETQYFGPGTRLLVL.

This chain connects TRBV29-1 to TRBJ1-1; 7 positions match TRBD1. Per germline, CDR1 SQVTM and CDR2 ANQGSEA. There are 13 residues in the CDR3. The J segment lost 2 bases and the V segment lost 5 bases, leaving 5 bases of the junction unmatched. The CDR3 sequence: CSVLQGINTEAFF. Here the CDR3 DNA reads TGCAGCGTTTTACAGGGGATTAACACTGAAGCTTTCTTT.

The rearrangement uses TRBV4-3 and TRBJ2-7; 10 nucleotides line up with TRBD1. The CDR3 is 15 amino acids. The J segment lost 7 bases and the V segment lost 2 bases, leaving 8 bases of the junction unmatched. Germline V gene data show CDR1 as LGHNA and CDR2 as YSLEER. The DNA for the CDR3 is TGCGCCAGCAGCCAAACGACAGGGGGCGCGGGGGAGCAGTACTTC. Encoded protein: CASSQTTGGAGEQYF.

The chain recombines TRBV7-2 with TRBJ1-2; D not resolved. Germline V lookup: CDR1 SGHTA, CDR2 FQGNSA. V was trimmed by 5 bases and J by 4 bases, leaving 17 bases between them. This CDR3 has 15 amino acids. The CDR3 region is CASSPSGQVSYGYTF. The CDR3, as DNA: TGTGCCAGCAGCCCATCCGGGCAGGTATCCTATGGCTACACCTTC.

This clonotype was seen a handful of times. The J gene is TRBJ2-5, the V gene TRBV10-3, with 8 bases that match TRBD2. Germline values: CDR1 ENHRY, CDR2 SYGVKD. There are 16 residues in the CDR3. V was clipped by 2 bases and J by 5 bases; unmatched bases: 10. The CDR3 loop is CAISEVLADPRETQYF. CDR3 nucleotide sequence: TGTGCCATCAGTGAGGTACTAGCGGATCCTAGGGAGACCCAGTACTTC.

Only a few counts were recorded for this clonotype. The chain links TRBV28 to TRBJ2-3; D is unresolved. V was pared by 2 bases and J by 7 bases, with 10 bases between. The CDR3 is 13 amino acids. Germline CDR1 MDHEN, CDR2 SYDVKM. The CDR3 DNA reads TGTGCCAGCAGTTTAGAAGCTCCGAATACGCAGTATTTT. It specifies CASSLEAPNTQYF.